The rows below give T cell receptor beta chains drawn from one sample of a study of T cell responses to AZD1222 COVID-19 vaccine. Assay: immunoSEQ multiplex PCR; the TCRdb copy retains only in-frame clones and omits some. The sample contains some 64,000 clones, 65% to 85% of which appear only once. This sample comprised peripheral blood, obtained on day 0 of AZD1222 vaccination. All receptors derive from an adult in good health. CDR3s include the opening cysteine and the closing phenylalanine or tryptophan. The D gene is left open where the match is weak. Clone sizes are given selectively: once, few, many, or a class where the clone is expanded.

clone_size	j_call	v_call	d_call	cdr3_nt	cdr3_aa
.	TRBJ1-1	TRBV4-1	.	TGCGCCAGCAGCCAAGGTGAAGGGTGGACTGAAGCTTTCTTT	CASSQGEGWTEAFF
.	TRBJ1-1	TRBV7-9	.	TGTGCCAGCAGCCAAACATTTGAAGCTTTCTTT	CASSQTFEAFF
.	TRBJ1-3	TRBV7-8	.	TGTGCCAGCAGTGGGACGGTCTCTGGAAACACCATATATTTT	CASSGTVSGNTIYF
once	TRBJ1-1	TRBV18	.	TGTGCCAGCTCAGACAGCAAAACTGAAGCTTTCTTT	CASSDSKTEAFF
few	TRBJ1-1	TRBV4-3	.	TGCGCCAGCAGCCAAGATTACAGGTCATACACTGAAGCTTTCTTT	CASSQDYRSYTEAFF
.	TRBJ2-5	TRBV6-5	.	TGTGCCAGCAGTTACTCGCGGACAAGGGGGGAGACCCAGTACTTC	CASSYSRTRGETQYF
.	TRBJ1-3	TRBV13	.	TGTGCCAGCAGGCGTGGAAAAGGGTACTCTGGAAACACCATATATTTT	CASRRGKGYSGNTIYF
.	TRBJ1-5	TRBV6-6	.	TGTGCCAGCAGTTACTCGGGAGTGGATCAGCCCCAGCATTTT	CASSYSGVDQPQHF
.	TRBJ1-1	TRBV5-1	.	TGCGCCAGCAGCCAAGGAGACGGGAACACTGAAGCTTTCTTT	CASSQGDGNTEAFF
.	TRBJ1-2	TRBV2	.	TGTGCCAGCTCCGCCGGGACACAAGGTACCTATGGCTACACCTTC	CASSAGTQGTYGYTF
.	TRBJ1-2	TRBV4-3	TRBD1	TGCGCCAGCAGCTCGACAGGGGGGGACTATGGCTACACCTTC	CASSSTGGDYGYTF
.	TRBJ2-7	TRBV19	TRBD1	TGTGCCAGTAGTGCTGGGCCGGGACAGGGAAAGAGAGGCGAGCAGTACTTC	CASSAGPGQGKRGEQYF
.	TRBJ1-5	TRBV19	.	TGTGCCAGTAGTATAGATCAGGGGCAATGGGGTAGGACACTTCCCCAGCCCCAGCATTTT	CASSIDQGQWGRTLPQPQHF
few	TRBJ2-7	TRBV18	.	TGTGCCAGCTCTTCTGGACACGAGCAGTACTTC	CASSSGHEQYF
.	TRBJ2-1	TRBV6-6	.	TGTGCCACCACAGACCATGAGCAGTTCTTC	CATTDHEQFF
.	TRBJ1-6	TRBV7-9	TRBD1	TGTGCCAGCAGCGGACAGGTTAATTCACCCCTCCACTTT	CASSGQVNSPLHF
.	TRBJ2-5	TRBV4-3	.	TGCGCCAGCAGCCAAGATCGGGAGACCCAGTACTTC	CASSQDRETQYF
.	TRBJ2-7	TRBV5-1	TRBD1	TGCGCCAGCAGCTTGGGGACAGGGCCCCTTATCGAGCAGTACTTC	CASSLGTGPLIEQYF
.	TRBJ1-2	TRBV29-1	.	TGCAGCGCGTACGATGGCGGGCAGGCGTCATTTCTAGGCTACACCTTC	CSAYDGGQASFLGYTF
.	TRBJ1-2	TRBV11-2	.	TGTGCCAGCAGCTTAGGGGGGTACCAGTATGGCTACACCTTC	CASSLGGYQYGYTF
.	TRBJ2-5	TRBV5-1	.	TGCGCCAGCAGCTGGGCTCAGGGGTCGGAGACCCAGTACTTC	CASSWAQGSETQYF
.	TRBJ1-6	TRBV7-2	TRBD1	TGTGCCAGCAGCTGGAAGGACAGGGGTTATAATTCACCCCTCCACTTT	CASSWKDRGYNSPLHF
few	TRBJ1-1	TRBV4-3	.	TGCGCCAGCAGCCAAGGCAGGGTAAACACTGAAGCTTTCTTT	CASSQGRVNTEAFF
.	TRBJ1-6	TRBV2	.	TGTGCCAGCAGTTTGACAGGCCCGAGCTCCTATAATTCACCCCTCCACTTT	CASSLTGPSSYNSPLHF
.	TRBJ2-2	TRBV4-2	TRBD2	TGTGCCAGCAGCCAAATAAGCGGGGAAGGCGGGGAGCTGTTTTTT	CASSQISGEGGELFF
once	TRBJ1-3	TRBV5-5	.	.	CASSFGPGSSGNTIYF
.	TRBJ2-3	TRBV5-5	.	TGTGCCAGCAGCTTGGGCCGGACAGAGTTGAGGGTCACAGATACGCAGTATTTT	CASSLGRTELRVTDTQYF
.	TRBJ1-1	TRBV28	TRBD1	TGTGCCAGCACCAAGTGGTCAGGGGGAACTGAAGCTTTCTTT	CASTKWSGGTEAFF
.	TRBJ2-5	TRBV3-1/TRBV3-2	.	TGTGCCAGCAGCCAAGGCCCCCCGTGGGAGACCCAGTACTTC	CASSQGPPWETQYF
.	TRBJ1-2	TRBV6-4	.	TGTGCCAGCAGTGAGCACAGGGCCGGCTATGGCTACACCTTC	CASSEHRAGYGYTF
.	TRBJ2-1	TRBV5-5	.	TGTGCCAGCAGCTTGGTTTACAATGAGCAGTTCTTC	CASSLVYNEQFF
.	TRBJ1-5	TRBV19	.	TGTGCCAGTAGTATAGTTGCCAGGGCGGACCAGCCCCAGCATTTT	CASSIVARADQPQHF
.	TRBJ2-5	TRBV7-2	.	TGTGCCAGCAGCTTAAGTGCTAGCGAAGAGACCCAGTACTTC	CASSLSASEETQYF
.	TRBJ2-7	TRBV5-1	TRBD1	TGCGCCAGCAGCTTCGGACAGGGCGGCTACGAGCAGTACTTC	CASSFGQGGYEQYF
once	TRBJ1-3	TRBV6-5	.	TGTGCCAGTCGGTCATTCATTGGGGACACCATATATTTT	CASRSFIGDTIYF
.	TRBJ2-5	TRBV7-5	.	TGTGCCAGAAGCTTCGGTTACCGAGGGGAGACCCAGTACTTC	CARSFGYRGETQYF
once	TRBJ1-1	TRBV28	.	TGTGCCAGCCGACTCCTTAGGCCTTCTGAAGCTTTCTTT	CASRLLRPSEAFF
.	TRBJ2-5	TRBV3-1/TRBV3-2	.	TGTGCCAGCAGCCAAGAAGGTTCCAGGGCTCAAGAGACCCAGTACTTC	CASSQEGSRAQETQYF
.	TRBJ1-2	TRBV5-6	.	TGTGCCAGCAGCTTGACACAAAACTATGGCTACACCTTC	CASSLTQNYGYTF
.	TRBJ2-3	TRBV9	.	TGTGCCAGCAGCGTAGAAGGGACCTGGGGCGCAGATACGCAGTATTTT	CASSVEGTWGADTQYF
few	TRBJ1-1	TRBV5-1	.	TGCGCCAGCAGCCTGGACGGACGGGCGGGGGGCACTGAAGCTTTCTTT	CASSLDGRAGGTEAFF
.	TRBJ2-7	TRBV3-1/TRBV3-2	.	TGTGCCAGCAACACGCCGGCGACAGGCGCCTCGCAGTACTTC	CASNTPATGASQYF
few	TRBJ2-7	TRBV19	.	TGTGCCAGTAGTATAGGGACAGTGTTCTCCTACGAGCAGTACTTC	CASSIGTVFSYEQYF
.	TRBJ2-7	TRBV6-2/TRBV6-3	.	TGTGCCAGCAGTTACGCCGGACTCTACGAGCAGTACTTC	CASSYAGLYEQYF
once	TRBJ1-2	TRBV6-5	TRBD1	TGTGCCAGCACCCGGATGACAGGGAACTATGGCTACACCTTC	CASTRMTGNYGYTF
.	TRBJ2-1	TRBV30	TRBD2	TGTGCCTGGGCACGAGCGGGGGGGCCTGGTGAGCAGTTCTTC	CAWARAGGPGEQFF
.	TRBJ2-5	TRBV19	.	TGTGCCAGTAGTGGGCAGAGGGAGACCCAGTACTTC	CASSGQRETQYF
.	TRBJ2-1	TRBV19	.	TGTGCCAGTAGTATAACGCCTGGGGATGAGCAGTTCTTC	CASSITPGDEQFF
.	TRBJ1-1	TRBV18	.	TGTGCCAGCTCACCACCCCGGGGCACTGAAGCTTTCTTT	CASSPPRGTEAFF
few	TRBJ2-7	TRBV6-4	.	TGTGCCAGCAGTGATGTGGAGGGGTCGGATGAGCAGTACTTC	CASSDVEGSDEQYF
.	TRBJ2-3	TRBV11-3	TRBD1	TGTGCCAGCAGCTACGACAGGGTGGATACAGATACGCAGTATTTT	CASSYDRVDTDTQYF
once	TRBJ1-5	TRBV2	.	TGTGCCAGCAAAAGGGAAGGAAACAATCAGCCCCAGCATTTT	CASKREGNNQPQHF
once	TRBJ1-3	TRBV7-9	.	TGTGCCAGCAGCTCACAGGGATCCGTTGGAAACACCATATATTTT	CASSSQGSVGNTIYF
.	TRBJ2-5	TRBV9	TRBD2	TGTGCCAGCAGCGCCTCGGGACTAGCGGGCGCGGAGACCCAGTACTTC	CASSASGLAGAETQYF